Listed below are T cell receptor beta chains from one sample, sequenced in a study of shared clonotypes between healthy human individuals. Measured with immunoSEQ multiplex PCR; TCRdb has only the in-frame clones, and not every one. The sample includes 2 million or so clones, 90% to 95% of them seen just once. Sequencing was done on a sample of naive CD4+ T cells sorted from blood. These receptors were collected from a man aged 18 to 35 in good health. Both conserved end residues are part of each CDR3. The D gene is left open where the match is weak. The size of a clone is reported for some rows only, either as once, few or many, or as a class for expanded clones.

TRBJ2-4,-,TRBV6-6,TRBD1,CASSKHGTGENIQYF,TGTGCCAGCAGCAAACACGGGACAGGTGAAAACATTCAGTACTTC
TRBJ2-5,-,TRBV19,-,CASSSGYQETQYF,TGTGCCAGTAGTTCCGGGTACCAAGAGACCCAGTACTTC
TRBJ2-7,-,TRBV7-9,TRBD2,CASSSTGTSGPYEQYF,TGTGCCAGCAGCTCCACGGGGACTAGCGGACCCTACGAGCAGTACTTC
TRBJ2-7,-,TRBV28,-,CASSGADSYEQYF,TGTGCCAGCAGCGGGGCGGACTCCTACGAGCAGTACTTC
TRBJ2-1,-,TRBV7-9,TRBD2,CASSLTSGPYNEQFF,TGTGCCAGCAGCTTAACTAGCGGGCCTTACAATGAGCAGTTCTTC
TRBJ1-4,-,TRBV5-1,TRBD1,CASSLGQGARTNEKLFF,TGCGCCAGCAGCTTGGGACAGGGGGCTAGAACTAATGAAAAACTGTTTTTT
TRBJ2-7,-,TRBV4-2,TRBD2,CASSQDRGAGGVYEQYF,TGTGCCAGCAGCCAAGATCGGGGTGCGGGGGGTGTCTACGAGCAGTACTTC
TRBJ2-1,once,TRBV7-6,-,CASTQTQGLAYNEQFF,TGTGCCAGCACCCAAACCCAAGGGCTTGCCTACAATGAGCAGTTCTTC
TRBJ2-5,-,TRBV30,-,CAWSNGQGQETQYF,TGTGCCTGGTCAAATGGGCAGGGCCAAGAGACCCAGTACTTC
TRBJ1-1,-,TRBV28,-,CASSFSRATEAFF,TGTGCCAGCAGTTTTAGCAGGGCCACTGAAGCTTTCTTT
TRBJ1-5,-,TRBV5-3,TRBD1,CARSRLPHRGSNQPQHF,TGTGCCAGAAGCCGTTTACCCCACAGGGGTAGCAATCAGCCCCAGCATTTT
TRBJ2-2,-,TRBV4-3,-,CASSLGTATRGELFF,TGCGCCAGCAGCCTTGGGACCGCGACACGCGGGGAGCTGTTTTTT
TRBJ2-3,-,TRBV10-3,TRBD2,CAISEMAPGLAGGSTDTQYF,TGTGCCATCAGTGAGATGGCCCCGGGACTAGCGGGAGGAAGCACAGATACGCAGTATTTT
TRBJ1-2,once,TRBV19,-,CASSIRGNYGYTF,TGTGCCAGTAGTATAAGAGGAAACTATGGCTACACCTTC
TRBJ2-1,-,TRBV5-8,-,CASISVPKVALYAAEQFF,TGTGCCAGCATCAGCGTCCCGAAGGTAGCGCTATACGCCGCTGAACAGTTCTTC
TRBJ2-6,-,TRBV30,-,CAWRGAGANVLTF,TGTGCCTGGAGGGGGGCTGGGGCCAACGTCCTGACTTTC
TRBJ1-4,-,TRBV5-1,TRBD1,CASSSGTGGLTNEKLFF,TGCGCCAGCAGCTCCGGGACAGGGGGACTAACTAATGAAAAACTGTTTTTT
TRBJ2-2,-,TRBV7-9,-,CASSLGSGGTGELFF,TGTGCCAGCAGCTTAGGCAGCGGTGGAACCGGGGAGCTGTTTTTT
TRBJ1-5,-,TRBV19,-,CASSRGGQPQHF,TGTGCCAGTAGTAGGGGCGGGCAGCCCCAGCATTTT
TRBJ2-7,-,TRBV28,-,CASSSRTYEQYF,TGTGCCAGCAGTTCTCGGACCTACGAGCAGTACTTC
TRBJ1-5,-,TRBV6-1,-,CASSPYHSNQPQHF,TGTGCCAGCAGCCCGTATCATAGCAATCAGCCCCAGCATTTT
TRBJ2-5,-,TRBV11-2,-,CASSLFGGRETQYF,TGTGCCAGCAGCTTATTTGGGGGGCGAGAGACCCAGTACTTC
TRBJ1-4,-,TRBV4-1,-,CASSQDRPEKLFF,TGCGCCAGCAGCCAAGATAGGCCCGAAAAACTGTTTTTT
TRBJ1-6,-,TRBV14,-,CASSQLSSYNSPLHF,TGTGCCAGCAGCCAACTAAGCTCCTATAATTCACCCCTCCACTTT
TRBJ2-7,-,TRBV11-3,-,CASSLDRNEQYF,TGTGCCAGCAGCTTAGATCGAAACGAGCAGTACTTC
TRBJ2-7,-,TRBV6-1,-,CASSVVFGGPLSYEQYF,TGTGCCAGCAGTGTAGTGTTTGGGGGGCCCCTTTCCTACGAGCAGTACTTC
TRBJ1-6,-,TRBV7-9,TRBD1,CASSLGGQLQFRGNSPLHF,TGTGCCAGCAGCTTGGGGGGACAGTTACAATTCAGGGGAAATTCACCCCTCCACTTT
TRBJ1-4,once,TRBV5-4,-,CASSLEGLNEKLFF,TGTGCCAGCAGCTTAGAGGGACTGAATGAAAAACTGTTTTTT
TRBJ1-1,-,TRBV5-6,-,CASSLGRTARDEAFF,TGTGCCAGCAGCTTGGGTCGGACGGCGAGAGATGAAGCTTTCTTT
TRBJ1-1,-,TRBV25-1,TRBD1,CASSVSEGRGITEAFF,TGTGCCAGCAGTGTCTCGGAAGGCAGGGGGATCACTGAAGCTTTCTTT
TRBJ2-1,-,TRBV6-5,TRBD2,CASSGRTSGSDEQFF,TGTGCCAGCAGTGGACGGACTAGCGGGAGCGATGAGCAGTTCTTC